Following are 25 T cell receptor beta chains from one sample sequenced in a study of cytomegalovirus exposure and HLA in healthy donors. The PCR employed 60 Vbeta primers together with 13 Jbeta primers. TCRdb's copy holds only in-frame clones and misses some; the assay was immunoSEQ multiplex PCR. The repertoire holds 100,000 to 150,000 clones, with roughly 70% as singletons. Sequenced material: PBMCs. The receptor set was obtained from a man aged 40-49 years in good health and CMV-seropositive.

This clone was counted a few times. The rearrangement links TRBV6-4 to TRBJ2-1, with D possibly TRBD1 on 5 matching bases. V was clipped by 5 bases and J by 8 bases, with 7 bases between them. The CDR3 spans 11 residues. CDR1 is MRHNA, CDR2 SNTAGT, per germline. The chain's CDR3 is CASSTGYEQFF. The CDR3 DNA reads TGTGCCAGCAGTACAGGCTATGAGCAGTTCTTC.

The chain has TRBV11-2 and TRBJ2-1; D perhaps matches TRBD1 (9 bases). The length of the CDR3 is 16 residues. The V gene's germline CDR1 is SGHAT and CDR2 FQNNGV. Trimming pared 5 bases from V and 9 bases from J, leaving 23 bases between. The CDR3 protein is CASSRGGTGRIGEQFF. The CDR3 DNA sequence: TGTGCCAGCAGCCGGGGGGGGACAGGGAGGATTGGTGAGCAGTTCTTC. Looking up the rest from reference TRBV11-2 and TRBJ2-1 gives the full variable domain: EAGVAQSPRYKIIEKRQSVAFWCNPISGHATLYWYQQILGQGPKLLIQFQNNGVVDDSQLPKDRFSAERLKGVDSTLKIQPAKLEDSAVYLCASSRGGTGRIGEQFFGPGTRLTVL.

This chain connects TRBV2 to TRBJ2-3; D unresolved. Germline CDR1 and CDR2: SNHLY and FYNNEI. The CDR3 covers 12 residues. V was cut by 6 bases and J by 2 bases, with 6 bases left in between. DNA of the CDR3: TGTGCCAGCAGAGGAGACACAGATACGCAGTATTTT. Amino acids: CASRGDTDTQYF. The full variable domain, completed using reference TRBV2 and TRBJ2-3, is EPEVTQTPSHQVTQMGQEVILRCVPISNHLYFYWYRQILGQKVEFLVSFYNNEISEKSEIFDDQFSVERPDGSNFTLKIRSTKLEDSAMYFCASRGDTDTQYFGPGTRLTVL.

This clone showed up just once. This chain joins TRBV27 and TRBJ1-2, with D possibly TRBD1 on 6 matching bases. Trimming stripped 0 bases from V and 8 bases from J, with 10 bases between. The CDR3 length is 13 residues. Germline loops: CDR1 MNHEY, CDR2 SMNVEV (reference sequence). The CDR3 reads CASSLSGGVGYTF. The DNA for the CDR3 is TGTGCCAGCAGTTTATCAGGGGGAGTCGGCTACACCTTC.

This clone appeared a single time. The J gene is TRBJ1-1, the V gene TRBV6-5, with 8 bases matching TRBD1. CDR3 size: 13 residues. CDR1 and CDR2 from the germline V gene are MNHEY and SVGAGI. Trimming removed 6 bases from V and 7 bases from J; junction bases left unmatched: 7. The CDR3 reads CASSLTGDGEAFF. CDR3 sequence (DNA): TGTGCCAGCAGCCTGACAGGGGACGGTGAAGCTTTCTTT.

The V call is TRBV18, the J call TRBJ1-1; D uncertain. Trimming shortened V by 1 base and J by 1 base, and 10 bases separated the two germline ends. The CDR3 contains 15 residues. Germline V gene data show CDR1 as KGHSH and CDR2 as LQKENI. CDR3 DNA: TGTGCCAGCTCACCACAGGAGGGATCGAACACTGAAGCTTTCTTT. This encodes CASSPQEGSNTEAFF.

The rearrangement joins TRBV19 to TRBJ2-7; no reliable D call. The length of the CDR3 is 14 residues. V was pared by 2 bases and J by 1 base, with 9 bases between. CDR1 is LNHDA, CDR2 SQIVND, per germline (reference sequence). CDR3 in DNA: TGTGCCAGTAGTATACCTGGGCTGTCCTACGAGCAGTACTTC. Amino acid sequence: CASSIPGLSYEQYF. The whole variable domain, remainder taken from reference TRBV19 and TRBJ2-7, is DGGITQSPKYLFRKEGQNVTLSCEQNLNHDAMYWYRQDPGQGLRLIYYSQIVNDFQKGDIAEGYSVSREKKESFPLTVTSAQKNPTAFYLCASSIPGLSYEQYFGPGTRLTVT.

This chain uses TRBV9 with TRBJ2-7, with TRBD1 as a possible D gene (5 bases). The ends were cut back, 4 bases at V and 0 bases at J, with 17 bases in the middle. CDR1 is SGDLS and CDR2 is YYNGEE in the germline V gene. CDR3 length equals 16 residues. CDR3 nucleotide sequence: TGTGCCAGCAGCCCGAACATAGGGGTTAGCTCCTACGAGCAGTACTTC. This codes for CASSPNIGVSSYEQYF.

This chain joins TRBV9 and TRBJ2-5; a possible D gene is TRBD1 (6 bases). Trimming removed 0 bases at V and 5 bases at J, with 11 bases between. Germline V gene sequence: CDR1 SGDLS, CDR2 YYNGEE. The CDR3 extends over 14 amino acids. This chain's CDR3 is CASSVESGDETQYF. As DNA, the CDR3 is TGTGCCAGCAGCGTAGAGTCAGGGGACGAGACCCAGTACTTC.

The chain combines TRBV7-2 with TRBJ2-5, with 8 bases fitting TRBD2. After removal of 4 bases from V and 5 bases from J, the junction contained 6 bases not matched to a gene. In germline, CDR1 is SGHTA, CDR2 FQGNSA. The CDR3 loop spans 14 amino acids. CDR3 sequence reads: CASSSSGSWETQYF. CDR3 sequence (DNA): TGTGCCAGCAGCTCCAGCGGGAGTTGGGAGACCCAGTACTTC.

A note on this clone: The same CDR3 is also encoded by other DNA sequences in this sample. The chain joins TRBV7-2 to TRBJ1-4; 7 bases are a match to TRBD1. Per the germline V gene, CDR1 is SGHTA and CDR2 is FQGNSA. With V trimmed by 4 bases and J by 8 bases, 13 bases remained unmatched. The CDR3 length is 16 residues. CDR3 region: CASSSFHLDRDEKLFF. The DNA for the CDR3 is TGTGCCAGCAGCTCATTCCACCTAGACAGGGACGAAAAACTGTTTTTT.

This clone came up once. In nucleotides, the CDR3 is TGTGCCAGCAGCTTTCACGAGGAGGCTTTCTTT. Its translation is CASSFHEEAFF. This chain joins TRBV11-2 and TRBJ1-1, with D unclear. Trimming took 3 bases from V and 11 from J, leaving 10 bases between them. CDR3 length equals 11 residues. Germline lookup yields CDR1 SGHAT and CDR2 FQNNGV.

This clone was observed a single time. J is TRBJ2-5 and V is TRBV19; 9 nucleotides align to TRBD2. CDR3 length: 16 amino acids. The germline V gene has CDR1 LNHDA and CDR2 SQIVND (reference sequence). V lost 5 bases to trimming and J lost 1 base; unmatched junction nucleotides: 8. The CDR3: CASSGYSGGGQETQYF. As DNA, the CDR3 is TGTGCCAGTAGTGGATATAGCGGGGGAGGCCAAGAGACCCAGTACTTC.

This chain connects TRBV27 to TRBJ2-1, with D tentatively TRBD1 (7 bases). The V gene's germline CDR1 is MNHEY and CDR2 SMNVEV (reference sequence). V dropped 6 bases and J dropped 1 base, with 13 bases sitting between them. The CDR3 is made up of 15 amino acids. CDR3 residues: CASRTAGGSYNEQFF. CDR3 DNA: TGTGCCAGCAGAACCGCAGGGGGGTCCTACAATGAGCAGTTCTTC.

The chain has TRBV13 and TRBJ2-5, with D perhaps matching TRBD2 (6 bases). The J call is in doubt because the DNA end fits TRBJ2-7 better. Germline V gene lookup returns CDR1 PRHDT and CDR2 FYEKMQ (reference sequence). The CDR3 totals 18 residues. CDR3 loop: CASSLGLSPGGESYEQYF. In nucleotides, the CDR3 is TGTGCCAGCAGCTTAGGCCTCTCCCCGGGCGGGGAATCATACGAGCAGTACTTC.

The V gene is TRBV19, the J gene TRBJ2-3; TRBD2 matches at 7 bases. CDR1 LNHDA and CDR2 SQIVND come from the germline V gene (reference sequence). This CDR3 comprises 14 residues. V shed 5 bases, J shed 2 bases, and the junction held 4 bases outside the gene matches. DNA of the CDR3: TGTGCCAGTAGTCCTGCGGGGGTCACAGATACGCAGTATTTT. It translates to CASSPAGVTDTQYF.

To note about this clone: Other DNA sequences from this sample encode an identical CDR3 as well. V and J are TRBV5-6 and TRBJ2-2; TRBD2 is a possible D gene (6 bases). The CDR3 consists of 16 residues. In germline, CDR1 is SGHDT, CDR2 YYEEEE. The V end was cut by 8 bases, the J end by 3 bases, with 20 bases between. The CDR3 region has the DNA TGTGCCAGTTGGGGTGGTTCGGGAGTAGACACCGGGGAGCTGTTTTTT. It yields the protein CASWGGSGVDTGELFF.

This sequence joins TRBV5-1 and TRBJ2-3, with D perhaps matching TRBD1 (6 bases). The V gene lost 2 bases and the J gene lost 1 base, with 17 bases spanning the gap. Per germline, CDR1 SGHRS and CDR2 YFSETQ. This CDR3 spans 17 amino acids. In DNA form, the CDR3 reads TGCGCCAGCAGCTTTAACCGGGACACCTCGGGCACAGATACGCAGTATTTT. It translates to CASSFNRDTSGTDTQYF.

This clone occurred once. The chain carries TRBV5-4 and TRBJ1-2; the D is unclear. The germline V and J ends were trimmed by 0 bases and 0 bases, with 6 bases remaining between them. The CDR3 has 14 amino acids. Germline V gene sequence: CDR1 SGHNT, CDR2 YYREEE (reference sequence). The chain's CDR3 is CASSLDRANYGYTF. CDR3 coding DNA: TGTGCCAGCAGCTTGGACAGAGCTAACTATGGCTACACCTTC.

The chain is built from TRBV28 and TRBJ1-1, with 8 bases matching TRBD1. V lost 2 bases, J lost 4 bases, and 6 bases stayed unmatched. The CDR3 loop spans 15 amino acids. The V gene's germline CDR1 is MDHEN and CDR2 SYDVKM. The CDR3 sequence: CASSLERTGPTEAFF. The CDR3 DNA reads TGTGCCAGCAGTTTAGAAAGGACAGGGCCCACTGAAGCTTTCTTT.

The chain couples TRBV5-1 to TRBJ1-5; D remains unclear. The CDR3 contains 16 residues. The germline V gene encodes CDR1 SGHRS and CDR2 YFSETQ. Deletions cut 0 bases from V and 6 bases from J, with 16 bases between. Here the CDR3 DNA reads TGCGCCAGCAGCTTGGAGGGCGGGTATGAACGTCAGCCCCAGCATTTT. It is translated as CASSLEGGYERQPQHF.

Notes on this clone: A read error may account for a junction end that differs from germline. CDR3 in DNA: TGCAGTGCCCGAGGACAGGGCTTC. It encodes CSARGQGF. The J gene is TRBJ1-1, the V gene TRBV20-1; 8 bases line up with TRBD1. CDR1 is DFQATT and CDR2 is SNEGSKA in the germline V gene (reference sequence). This CDR3 spans 8 amino acids.

The chain couples TRBV5-6 to TRBJ2-7; possible D gene TRBD2, 6 bases. Per germline, CDR1 SGHDT and CDR2 YYEEEE. The CDR3 runs to 15 residues. V lost 2 bases to trimming and J lost 2 bases, with 14 bases between them. The CDR3: CASSLRPPGAYEQYF. CDR3 DNA: TGTGCCAGCAGCTTACGGCCACCGGGAGCCTACGAGCAGTACTTC.

This clone was picked up a small number of times. The chain has TRBV25-1 and TRBJ2-3, with 7 positions matching TRBD2. V trimming: 6 bases; J trimming: 0 bases; junction bases outside the gene matches: 12. CDR3 length equals 17 residues. Per the germline V gene, CDR1 is MGHDK and CDR2 is SYGVNS. CDR3 bases: TGTGCCAGCAGCCCAGGGCTAGCGGCCTCTAGCACAGATACGCAGTATTTT. Amino acids: CASSPGLAASSTDTQYF.

The chain recombines TRBV7-2 with TRBJ1-3; 7 nucleotides match TRBD1. Germline CDR1 SGHTA, CDR2 FQGNSA. This CDR3 is 15 amino acids long. Trimming removed 5 bases from V and 2 bases from J; junction bases left unmatched: 6. This CDR3 reads CASSGSGTAGNTIYF. The CDR3 nucleotides are TGTGCCAGCAGCGGCTCCGGGACAGCTGGAAACACCATATATTTT. Together with reference TRBV7-2 and TRBJ1-3, the CDR3 gives the full variable domain: GAGVSQSPSNKVTEKGKDVELRCDPISGHTALYWYRQSLGQGLEFLIYFQGNSAPDKSGLPSDRFSAERTGGSVSTLTIQRTQQEDSAVYLCASSGSGTAGNTIYFGEGSWLTVV.